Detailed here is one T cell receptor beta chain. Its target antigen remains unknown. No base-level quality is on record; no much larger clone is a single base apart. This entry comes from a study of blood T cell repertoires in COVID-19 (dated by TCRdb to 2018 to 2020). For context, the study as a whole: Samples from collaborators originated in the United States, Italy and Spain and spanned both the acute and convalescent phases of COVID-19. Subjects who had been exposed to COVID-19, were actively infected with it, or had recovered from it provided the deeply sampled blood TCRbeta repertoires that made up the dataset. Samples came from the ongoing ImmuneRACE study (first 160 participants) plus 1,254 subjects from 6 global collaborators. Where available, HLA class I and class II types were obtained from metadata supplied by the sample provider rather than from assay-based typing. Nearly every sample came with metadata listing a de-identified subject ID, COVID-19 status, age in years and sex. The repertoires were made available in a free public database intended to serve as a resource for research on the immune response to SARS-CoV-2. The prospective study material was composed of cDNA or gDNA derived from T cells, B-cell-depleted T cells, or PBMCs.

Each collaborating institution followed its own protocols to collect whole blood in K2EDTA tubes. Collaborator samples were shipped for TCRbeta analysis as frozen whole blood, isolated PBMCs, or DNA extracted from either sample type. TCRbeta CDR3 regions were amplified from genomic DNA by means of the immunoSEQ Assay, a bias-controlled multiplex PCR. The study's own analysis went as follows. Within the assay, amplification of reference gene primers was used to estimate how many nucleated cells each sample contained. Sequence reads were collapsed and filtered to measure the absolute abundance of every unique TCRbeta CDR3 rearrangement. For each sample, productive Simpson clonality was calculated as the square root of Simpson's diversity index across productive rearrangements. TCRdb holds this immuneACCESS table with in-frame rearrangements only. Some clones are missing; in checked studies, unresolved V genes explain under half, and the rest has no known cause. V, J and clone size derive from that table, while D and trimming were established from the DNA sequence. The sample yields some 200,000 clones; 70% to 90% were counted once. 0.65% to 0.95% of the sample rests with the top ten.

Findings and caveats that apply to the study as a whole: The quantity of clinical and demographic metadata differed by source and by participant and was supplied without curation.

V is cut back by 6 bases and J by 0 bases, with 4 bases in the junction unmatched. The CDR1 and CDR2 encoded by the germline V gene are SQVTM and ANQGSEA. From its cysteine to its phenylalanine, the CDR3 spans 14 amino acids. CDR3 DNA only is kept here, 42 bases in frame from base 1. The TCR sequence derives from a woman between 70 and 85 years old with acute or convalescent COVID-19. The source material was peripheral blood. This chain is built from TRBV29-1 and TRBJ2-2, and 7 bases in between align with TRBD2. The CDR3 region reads CSVTSGTNTGELFF. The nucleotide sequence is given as TGCAGCGTCACGAGCGGGACGAACACCGGGGAGCTGTTTTTT.